The table lists the clone carrying this TCR beta chain with a few counts. This entry comes from a study of T-cell memory formation after mild COVID-19. MiXCR, applied by TCRdb to the 5' RACE reads, yields one record per CDR3 protein. Seen here are over 300,000 distinct CDR3 sequences, 20% to 25% observed once, and the top ten hold 21%. The CDR3 sequence is 13 residues long. The germline V gene has CDR1 MNHEY and CDR2 SVGEGT. Trimming pared 6 bases from V and 3 bases from J, leaving 9 bases between. The origin of this receptor is a man younger than 35 who had mild COVID-19 (a few samples of this study predate the infection). Cell type and time point are not known. The chain links TRBV6-2 or TRBV6-3 to TRBJ2-4; D gene uncertain. Material for sequencing was PBMCs or a T cell subset sorted from them (not recorded which). The CDR3 DNA follows: TGTGCCAGCAGCCCCCGGATCAAAAACATTCAGTACTTC. Translating it yields CASSPRIKNIQYF.